These 17 T cell receptor beta chains originate from one sample sequenced in a study of cytotoxic CD8 clonotypes in ibrutinib-treated CLL. Here immunoSEQ multiplex PCR was the method, and the copy in TCRdb shows in-frame clones only, minus some. Among 30,000 to 40,000 clones listed, 60% to 80% were seen once. The input for sequencing was PBMCs, taken before ibrutinib treatment. These receptor sequences come from a human donor with chronic lymphocytic leukemia.

By sample share, this clone is large. The chain is built from TRBV7-9 and TRBJ1-4; 7 nucleotides line up with TRBD1. The trim removed 1 base at V and 5 bases at J, leaving 10 bases unmatched. The CDR3 loop spans 17 amino acids. CDR1 and CDR2 from the germline V gene are SEHNR and FQNEAQ (reference sequence). CDR3 in amino acids: CASSLVSSGQRNEKLFF. CDR3 DNA: TGTGCCAGCAGCTTAGTAAGCTCGGGACAGCGAAATGAAAAACTGTTTTTT. Looking up the rest from reference TRBV7-9 and TRBJ1-4 gives the full variable domain: DTGVSQNPRHKITKRGQNVTFRCDPISEHNRLYWYRQTLGQGPEFLTYFQNEAQLEKSRLLSDRFSAERPKGSFSTLEIQRTEQGDSAMYLCASSLVSSGQRNEKLFFGSGTQLSVL.

This chain links TRBV27 with TRBJ1-1; D not certain. V was pared by 6 bases and J by 0 bases, with 8 bases between. Germline V gives CDR1 MNHEY, CDR2 SMNVEV (reference sequence). The CDR3 spans 13 residues. The CDR3 region is CASRVQLNTEAFF. The CDR3 DNA sequence: TGTGCCAGCAGGGTACAGCTGAACACTGAAGCTTTCTTT.

This rearrangement joins TRBV6-5 to TRBJ1-6; tentative D call: TRBD1 (5 bases). V lost 2 bases and J 9 bases, leaving 14 bases between the germline ends. This CDR3 contains 15 residues. The V gene's germline CDR1 is MNHEY and CDR2 SVGAGI. CDR3 sequence: CASSYGAFGGSPLHF. In nucleotides, the CDR3 is TGTGCCAGCAGTTACGGGGCCTTCGGTGGTTCACCCCTCCACTTT.

This clone was seen a handful of times. V usage is TRBV2 and J usage is TRBJ2-7, with D unclear. V lost 5 bases, J lost 4 bases, and 3 bases lay in between. The CDR3 contains 10 residues. Germline assignment: CDR1 SNHLY and CDR2 FYNNEI. This CDR3 reads CASSKYEQYF. CDR3 nucleotide sequence: TGTGCCAGCAGTAAGTACGAGCAGTACTTC.

The chain links TRBV5-1 to TRBJ2-6, with 7 bases that match TRBD1. Germline loops: CDR1 SGHRS, CDR2 YFSETQ. The V segment lost 4 bases and the J segment 1 base; nucleotides outside the gene matches: 5. The CDR3 covers 16 residues. The CDR3 loop is CASSASGGSGANVLTF. As DNA, the CDR3 is TGCGCCAGCAGCGCTTCAGGGGGTTCTGGGGCCAACGTCCTGACTTTC.

The chain uses TRBV5-5 and TRBJ1-1; TRBD1 aligns across 8 bases. Germline CDR1 is SGHKS and CDR2 is YYEKEE (reference sequence). J was trimmed by 12 bases and V by 0 bases; bases with no gene match: 13. The CDR3 extends over 15 amino acids. The chain's CDR3 is CASSLAGGQASTTFF. DNA for the CDR3: TGTGCCAGCAGCTTGGCCGGGGGACAGGCTTCGACGACTTTCTTT.

The genes are TRBV11-2 and TRBJ2-7, with 10 positions matching TRBD2. Trimming at V came to 1 base and at J to 1 base, leaving 4 bases not matched to a gene. This CDR3 is built from 16 residues. Germline V gene data show CDR1 as SGHAT and CDR2 as FQNNGV. The DNA for the CDR3 is TGTGCCAGCAGCTTAGCACTAGCGGGGCATTCCTACGAGCAGTACTTC. It codes for CASSLALAGHSYEQYF.

V and J are TRBV27 and TRBJ2-7; either TRBD1 or TRBD2 may supply D (5 bases each). CDR1 and CDR2 (germline): MNHEY, SMNVEV (reference sequence). Trimming removed 2 bases at V and 3 bases at J, with 11 bases between. This CDR3 has 14 amino acids. CDR3 sequence: CASSLAGGGYEQYF. The DNA of the CDR3 is TGTGCCAGCAGTTTAGCTGGGGGTGGCTACGAGCAGTACTTC.

The chain uses TRBV9 and TRBJ2-5; 11 nucleotides line up with TRBD2. This CDR3 is built from 15 residues. V lost 2 bases and J lost 3; bases outside the gene matches: 3. Germline loops: CDR1 SGDLS, CDR2 YYNGEE. CDR3 in amino acids: CASSVATSGEETQYF. CDR3 nucleotide sequence: TGTGCCAGCAGCGTCGCGACTAGCGGGGAAGAGACCCAGTACTTC.

CDR3 sequence: CASTRGQGAWTEAFF. Here the CDR3 DNA reads TGTGCCAGTACCAGAGGACAGGGGGCTTGGACTGAAGCTTTCTTT. This sequence joins TRBV19 and TRBJ1-1; TRBD1 aligns across 11 bases. CDR1 and CDR2 (germline): LNHDA, SQIVND (reference sequence). The CDR3 spans 15 residues. The V and J ends lost 7 bases and 5 bases, in that order; junction bases with no gene match: 9.

V is TRBV5-1 and J is TRBJ1-4; tentatively, D is TRBD1 (6 bases). This CDR3 is built from 15 residues. Germline-derived CDR1 and CDR2 are SGHRS and YFSETQ. Trimming left V 5 bases short and J 3 bases short, with 14 bases between. The CDR3 DNA reads TGCGCCAGCAGTAATGGGGGCATTTCTAATGAAAAACTGTTTTTT. Protein: CASSNGGISNEKLFF.

In its sample, this clone was seen a few times. The chain links TRBV10-3 to TRBJ1-6; D is perhaps TRBD1 (5 bases). The CDR3 is 15 amino acids. V lost 6 bases, J lost 8 bases, and 17 bases lay in between. CDR1 and CDR2 (germline): ENHRY, SYGVKD. DNA of the CDR3: TGTGCCATCAGCGAAATTCTCCAGGGTGATTCACCCCTCCACTTT. This gives the protein CAISEILQGDSPLHF.

J is TRBJ2-2 and V is TRBV11-3; 9 nucleotides line up with TRBD2. The germline gives CDR1 SGHNT, CDR2 YENEEA. Trimming removed 6 bases from V and 1 base from J; junction bases left unmatched: 0. CDR3 length: 14 amino acids. The CDR3 nucleotides read TGTGCCAGCAGGCGGGAGGGGAACACCGGGGAGCTGTTTTTT. This translates into CASRREGNTGELFF.

The chain combines TRBV28 with TRBJ2-1; TRBD1 is a possible D gene (5 bases). Trimming stripped 7 bases from V and 12 bases from J, with 16 bases between. Germline V CDR1 and CDR2: MDHEN, SYDVKM. This CDR3 has 12 residues. CDR3 loop: CASIGFRGGQFF. CDR3 bases: TGTGCCAGCATCGGGTTTAGGGGCGGGCAGTTCTTC.

The V and J genes are TRBV7-9 and TRBJ1-4, with D maybe TRBD1 (5 bases). V lost 3 bases, J lost 0 bases, and 11 bases lay in between. CDR3 size: 16 residues. The germline CDR1 and CDR2 sequences are SEHNR and FQNEAQ (reference sequence). Here the CDR3 reads CASSFGGFATNEKLFF. The CDR3 DNA sequence: TGTGCCAGCAGCTTCGGGGGATTTGCAACTAATGAAAAACTGTTTTTT.

This clone was recorded a few times. The chain employs TRBV7-8 and TRBJ2-2, with D hard to call. Trimming shortened V by 0 bases and J by 8 bases, and 4 bases separated the two germline ends. Germline lookup yields CDR1 SGHVS and CDR2 FQNEAQ. The CDR3 totals 12 residues. The CDR3 DNA reads as TGTGCCAGCAGCTTAGCTGTAGGGGAGCTGTTTTTT. This translates into CASSLAVGELFF.

J is TRBJ1-1 and V is TRBV4-1; 7 bases fit TRBD1. In germline, CDR1 is MGHRA, CDR2 YSYEKL. The length of the CDR3 is 14 residues. Trimming cost V 3 bases and J 8 bases; bases outside gene matches: 9. CDR3 nucleotides: TGCGCCAGCAGCCATCGAGGGCCAGGGGGAGAAGCTTTCTTT. Residues: CASSHRGPGGEAFF.